These 11 T cell receptor beta chains came from one sample sequenced in a study of T-cell memory formation after mild COVID-19. TCRdb recomputed calls from the 5' RACE reads with MiXCR, one row per CDR3 protein. The sample has roughly 200,000 distinct CDR3 sequences; 9% to 10% are singletons. The sequenced sample consisted of PBMCs or a T cell subset sorted from them (not recorded which). The source of these receptors is a man aged 18 to 35 who had mild COVID-19 (a few samples of this study predate the infection). Cell type and time point are not known.

V gene TRBV18 combines with J gene TRBJ2-7, with a weak D call TRBD2 (5 bases). The germline CDR1 and CDR2 sequences are KGHSH and LQKENI. The CDR3 covers 14 residues. V lost 1 base and J lost 3, with 10 bases in between. The CDR3 sequence is CASSPLHRDYEQYF. The CDR3 nucleotides are TGTGCCAGCTCACCACTCCACCGGGACTACGAGCAGTACTTC.

The sample holds a few counts of this clonotype. The rearrangement links TRBV5-1 to TRBJ2-2, with a weak D call TRBD1 (6 bases). V gave up 2 bases and J gave up 5 bases, with 13 bases separating them. Germline V lookup: CDR1 SGHRS, CDR2 YFSETQ. The CDR3 runs 15 residues. The CDR3 region has the DNA TGCGCCAGCAGCTTACAGGGATACACGACCGGGGAGCTGTTTTTT. Translating gives CASSLQGYTTGELFF.

This clonotype was detected a few times. V usage is TRBV6-1 and J usage is TRBJ1-1; D is perhaps TRBD1 (6 bases). Germline V CDR1 and CDR2: MNHNS, SASEGT. The CDR3 has 13 amino acids. The V end lost 4 bases, the J end lost 4 bases, and 10 bases lay between the germline ends. The CDR3 nucleotides are TGTGCCAGCAGTGGGAGGGGGGTCACTGAAGCTTTCTTT. Translation: CASSGRGVTEAFF.

This clonotype was observed at least ten times. This sequence joins TRBV12-3 or TRBV12-4 and TRBJ2-2; D call uncertain. This CDR3 region has 13 residues. V lost 8 bases, J lost 0 bases, and 7 bases lay in between. This CDR3 reads CASGQANTGELFF. The CDR3 bases are TGTGCCAGCGGGCAAGCGAACACCGGGGAGCTGTTTTTT.

The chain combines TRBV19 with TRBJ2-3; D not resolved. Per germline, CDR1 LNHDA and CDR2 SQIVND (reference sequence). V shed 7 bases and J shed 4 bases, with 12 bases lying between them. This CDR3 has 13 amino acids. The CDR3 spells CASNQVGADTQYF. The CDR3 DNA reads as TGTGCCAGTAATCAAGTTGGTGCAGATACGCAGTATTTT. Drawing the rest from reference TRBV19 and TRBJ2-3, the complete variable domain is DGGITQSPKYLFRKEGQNVTLSCEQNLNHDAMYWYRQDPGQGLRLIYYSQIVNDFQKGDIAEGYSVSREKKESFPLTVTSAQKNPTAFYLCASNQVGADTQYFGPGTRLTVL.

V and J are TRBV5-1 and TRBJ1-1, with unresolved D. This CDR3 contains 15 residues. V lost 4 bases to trimming and J lost 0 bases, with 13 bases between them. Germline V gene sequence: CDR1 SGHRS, CDR2 YFSETQ. The CDR3 DNA is TGCGCCAGCAGCCCGATGACAATAATGAACACTGAAGCTTTCTTT. It translates to CASSPMTIMNTEAFF.

The V and J genes are TRBV11-1 and TRBJ2-3; tentative D call: TRBD2 (6 bases). With 5 bases removed from V and 10 bases from J, the gap between germline ends came to 16 bases. CDR3 size: 13 residues. Germline-derived CDR1 and CDR2 are SGHAT and FQDESV (reference sequence). The CDR3 loop reads CASSPNLGTPQYF. The CDR3 DNA reads TGTGCCAGCAGCCCAAACCTAGGGACTCCGCAGTATTTT.

Written as DNA, the CDR3 is TGTGCCAGCGCCCCCAGCGGGGGCGAAAACATTCAGTACTTC. It translates to CASAPSGGENIQYF. V and J are TRBV3-1 and TRBJ2-4, with 8 bases matching TRBD2. Trimming took 8 bases from V and 5 from J; bases not matched to a gene: 8. The germline gives CDR1 LGHDT, CDR2 YNNKEL (reference sequence). This CDR3 is built from 14 residues.

The chain couples TRBV7-2 to TRBJ1-3, with D possibly matching TRBD1 (5 bases). Trimming stripped 5 bases from V and 2 bases from J, with 13 bases between. CDR1 and CDR2 (germline): SGHTA, FQGNSA. The CDR3 sequence is 15 residues long. The CDR3 here is CASSPRGPTGNTIYF. DNA of the CDR3: TGTGCCAGCAGCCCGAGGGGTCCCACTGGAAACACCATATATTTT.

This clonotype was picked up many times. The chain has TRBV7-9 and TRBJ2-7, with D possibly TRBD1 on 5 matching bases. Germline V CDR1 and CDR2: SEHNR, FQNEAQ (reference sequence). Trimming left V 5 bases short and J 3 bases short, with 14 bases between. This CDR3 comprises 14 residues. CDR3 residues: CASSRRQDIYEQYF. CDR3 nucleotide sequence: TGTGCCAGCAGCCGCCGGCAGGACATCTACGAGCAGTACTTC.

This clonotype was found a few times. The V gene is TRBV29-1, the J gene TRBJ1-2, with D possibly TRBD1 on 5 matching bases. The germline gives CDR1 SQVTM, CDR2 ANQGSEA. The ends were cut back, 7 bases at V and 8 bases at J, with 20 bases in the middle. The CDR3 loop spans 13 amino acids. CDR3: CSGRLAGVLGYTF. CDR3 sequence (DNA): TGCAGCGGCAGACTAGCGGGGGTACTCGGCTACACCTTC.